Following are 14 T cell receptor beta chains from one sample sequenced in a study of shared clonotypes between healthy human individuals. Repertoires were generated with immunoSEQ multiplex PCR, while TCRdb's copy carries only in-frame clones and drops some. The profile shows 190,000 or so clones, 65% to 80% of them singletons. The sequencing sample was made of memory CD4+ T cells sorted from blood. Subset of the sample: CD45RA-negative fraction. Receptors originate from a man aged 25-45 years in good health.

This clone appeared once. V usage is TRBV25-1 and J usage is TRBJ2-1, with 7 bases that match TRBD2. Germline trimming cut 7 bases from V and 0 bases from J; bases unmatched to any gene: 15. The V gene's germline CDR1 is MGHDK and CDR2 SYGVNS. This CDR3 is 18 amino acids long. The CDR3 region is CASTPPSVAGNSYNEQFF. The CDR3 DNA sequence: TGTGCCAGCACCCCCCCCAGCGTAGCGGGTAACTCCTACAATGAGCAGTTCTTC. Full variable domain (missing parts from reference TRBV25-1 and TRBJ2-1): EADIYQTPRYLVIGTGKKITLECSQTMGHDKMYWYQQDPGMELHLIHYSYGVNSTEKGDLSSESTVSRIRTEHFPLTLESARPSHTSQYLCASTPPSVAGNSYNEQFFGPGTRLTVL.

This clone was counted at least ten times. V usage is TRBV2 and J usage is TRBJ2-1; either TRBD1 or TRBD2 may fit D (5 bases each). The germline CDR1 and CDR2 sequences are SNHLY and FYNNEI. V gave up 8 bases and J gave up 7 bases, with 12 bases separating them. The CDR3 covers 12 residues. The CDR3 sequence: CASSTRGNEQFF. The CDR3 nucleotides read TGTGCCAGCTCCACTAGGGGTAATGAGCAGTTCTTC.

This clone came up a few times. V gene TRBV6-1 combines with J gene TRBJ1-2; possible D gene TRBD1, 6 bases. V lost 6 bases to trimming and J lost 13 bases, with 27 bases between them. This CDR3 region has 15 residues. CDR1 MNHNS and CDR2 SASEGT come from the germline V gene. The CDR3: CASRDVTTGRRRSTF. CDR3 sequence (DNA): TGTGCCAGCAGAGACGTGACGACAGGCCGAAGAAGGTCCACCTTC.

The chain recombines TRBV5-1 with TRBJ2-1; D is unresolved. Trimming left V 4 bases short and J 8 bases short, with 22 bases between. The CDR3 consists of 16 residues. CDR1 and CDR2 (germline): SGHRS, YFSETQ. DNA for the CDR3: TGCGCCAGCAGCCGGGCTAGGCTAGATGCCGTCGATGAGCAGTTCTTC. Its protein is CASSRARLDAVDEQFF.

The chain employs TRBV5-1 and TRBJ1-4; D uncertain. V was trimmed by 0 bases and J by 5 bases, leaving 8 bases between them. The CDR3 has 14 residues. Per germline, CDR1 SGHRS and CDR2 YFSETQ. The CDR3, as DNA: TGCGCCAGCAGCTTGGGACGGCAGAATGAAAAACTGTTTTTT. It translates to CASSLGRQNEKLFF.

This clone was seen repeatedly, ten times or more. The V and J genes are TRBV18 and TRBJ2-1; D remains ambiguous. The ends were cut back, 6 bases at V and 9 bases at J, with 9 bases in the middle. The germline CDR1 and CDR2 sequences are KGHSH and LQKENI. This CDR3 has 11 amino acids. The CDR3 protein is CASSALAEQFF. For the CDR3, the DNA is TGTGCCAGCTCCGCCCTGGCTGAGCAGTTCTTC.

The DNA for the CDR3 is TGTGCCAGCAGCTTGGCCCTACCGAATGAAGGCTACGAGCAGTACTTC. Amino acid sequence: CASSLALPNEGYEQYF. The chain links TRBV5-5 to TRBJ2-7; D gene ambiguous. CDR1 is SGHKS and CDR2 is YYEKEE in the germline V gene (reference sequence). The CDR3 extends over 16 amino acids. Trimming removed 0 bases from V and 3 bases from J, with 16 bases in between. Complete variable domain (other parts from reference TRBV5-5 and TRBJ2-7): DAGVTQSPTHLIKTRGQQVTLRCSPISGHKSVSWYQQVLGQGPQFIFQYYEKEERGRGNFPDRFSARQFPNYSSELNVNALLLGDSALYLCASSLALPNEGYEQYFGPGTRLTVT.

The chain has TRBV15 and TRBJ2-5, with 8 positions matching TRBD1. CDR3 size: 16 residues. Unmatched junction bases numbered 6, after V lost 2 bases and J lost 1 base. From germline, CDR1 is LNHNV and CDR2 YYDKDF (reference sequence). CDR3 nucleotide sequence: TGTGCCACCAGCAGACCGGACAGGGTCCCCCAAGAGACCCAGTACTTC. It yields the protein CATSRPDRVPQETQYF. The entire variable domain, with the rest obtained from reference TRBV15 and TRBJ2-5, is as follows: DAMVIQNPRYQVTQFGKPVTLSCSQTLNHNVMYWYQQKSSQAPKLLFHYYDKDFNNEADTPDNFQSRRPNTSFCFLDIRSPGLGDTAMYLCATSRPDRVPQETQYFGPGTRLLVL.

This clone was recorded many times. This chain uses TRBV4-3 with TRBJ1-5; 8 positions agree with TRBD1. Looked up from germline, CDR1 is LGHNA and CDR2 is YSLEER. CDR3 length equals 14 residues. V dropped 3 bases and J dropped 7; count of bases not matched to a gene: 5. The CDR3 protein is CASSQDRARQPQHF. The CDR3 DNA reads TGCGCCAGCAGCCAGGACAGGGCACGGCAGCCCCAGCATTTT.

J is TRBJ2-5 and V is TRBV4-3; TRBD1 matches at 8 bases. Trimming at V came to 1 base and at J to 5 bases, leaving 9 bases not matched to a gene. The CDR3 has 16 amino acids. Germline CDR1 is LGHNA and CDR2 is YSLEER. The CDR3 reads CASSQAVQGAGETQYF. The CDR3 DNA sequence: TGCGCCAGCAGCCAAGCGGTCCAGGGGGCTGGGGAGACCCAGTACTTC.

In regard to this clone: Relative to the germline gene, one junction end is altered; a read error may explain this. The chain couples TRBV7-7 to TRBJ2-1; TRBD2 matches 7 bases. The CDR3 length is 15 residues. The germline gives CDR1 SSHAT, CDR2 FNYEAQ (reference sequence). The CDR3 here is CASSPGGTTGGEQFF. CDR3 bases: TGTGCTAGCAGCCCGGGAGGTACCACTGGGGGTGAGCAGTTCTTC. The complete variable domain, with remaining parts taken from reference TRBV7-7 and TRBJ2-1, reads GAGVSQSPRYKVTKRGQDVTLRCDPISSHATLYWYQQALGQGPEFLTYFNYEAQPDKSGLPSDRFSAERPEGSISTLTIQRTEQRDSAMYRCASSPGGTTGGEQFFGPGTRLTVL.

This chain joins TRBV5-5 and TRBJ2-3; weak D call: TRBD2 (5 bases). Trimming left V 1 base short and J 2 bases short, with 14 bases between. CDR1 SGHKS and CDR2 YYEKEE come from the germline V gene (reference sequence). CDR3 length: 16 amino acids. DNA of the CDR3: TGTGCCAGCAGCTTGATCGGGATAGTCTCCACAGATACGCAGTATTTT. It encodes CASSLIGIVSTDTQYF. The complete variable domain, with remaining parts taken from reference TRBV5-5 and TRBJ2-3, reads DAGVTQSPTHLIKTRGQQVTLRCSPISGHKSVSWYQQVLGQGPQFIFQYYEKEERGRGNFPDRFSARQFPNYSSELNVNALLLGDSALYLCASSLIGIVSTDTQYFGPGTRLTVL.

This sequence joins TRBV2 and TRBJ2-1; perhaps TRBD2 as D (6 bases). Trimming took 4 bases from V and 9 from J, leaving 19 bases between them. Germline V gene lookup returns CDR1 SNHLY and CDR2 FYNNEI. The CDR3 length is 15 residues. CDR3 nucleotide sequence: TGTGCCAGCAGTGTCGGGCTAGCGCCGGGTAGTGAGCAGTTCTTC. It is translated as CASSVGLAPGSEQFF.

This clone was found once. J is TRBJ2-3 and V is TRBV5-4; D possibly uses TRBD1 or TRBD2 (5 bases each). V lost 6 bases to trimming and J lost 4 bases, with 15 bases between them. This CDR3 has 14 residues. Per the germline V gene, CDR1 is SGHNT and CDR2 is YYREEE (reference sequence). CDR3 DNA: TGTGCCAGCACCAGGGACCCGGGGCCAGATACGCAGTATTTT. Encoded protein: CASTRDPGPDTQYF.